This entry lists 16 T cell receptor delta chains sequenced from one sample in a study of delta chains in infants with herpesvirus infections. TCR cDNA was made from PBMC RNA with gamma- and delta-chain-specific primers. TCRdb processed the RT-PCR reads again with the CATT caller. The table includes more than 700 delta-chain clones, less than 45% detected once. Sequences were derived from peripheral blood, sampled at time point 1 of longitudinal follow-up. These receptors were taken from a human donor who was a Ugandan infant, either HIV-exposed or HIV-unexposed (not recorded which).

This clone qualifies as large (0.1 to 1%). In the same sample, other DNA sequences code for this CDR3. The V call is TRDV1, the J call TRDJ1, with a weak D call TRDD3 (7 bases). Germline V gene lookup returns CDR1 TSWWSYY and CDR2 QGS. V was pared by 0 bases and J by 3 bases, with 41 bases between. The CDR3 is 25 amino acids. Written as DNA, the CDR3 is TGTGCTCTTGGGGAACTCGGCCCCTCCTCCTACAACTTGAGGGTAAGGGGGGATGCCTCCGATAAACTCATCTTT. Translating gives CALGELGPSSYNLRVRGDASDKLIF.

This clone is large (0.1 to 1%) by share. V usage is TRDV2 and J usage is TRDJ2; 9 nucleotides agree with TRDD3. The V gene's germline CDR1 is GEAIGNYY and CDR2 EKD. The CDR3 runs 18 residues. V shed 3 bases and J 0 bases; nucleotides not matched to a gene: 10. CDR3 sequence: CACDHVLGDVSLTAQLFF. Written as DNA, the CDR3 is TGTGCCTGTGACCACGTACTGGGGGACGTGTCTTTGACAGCACAACTCTTCTTT.

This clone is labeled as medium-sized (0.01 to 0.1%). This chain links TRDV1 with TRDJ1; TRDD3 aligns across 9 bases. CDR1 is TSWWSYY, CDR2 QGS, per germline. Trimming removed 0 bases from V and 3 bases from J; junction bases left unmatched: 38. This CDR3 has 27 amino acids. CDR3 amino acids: CALGELGFPPHHTRGELGDNAADKLIF. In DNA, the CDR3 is TGTGCTCTTGGGGAACTCGGTTTCCCCCCCCATCATACCCGGGGGGAATTGGGGGATAATGCTGCCGATAAACTCATCTTT.

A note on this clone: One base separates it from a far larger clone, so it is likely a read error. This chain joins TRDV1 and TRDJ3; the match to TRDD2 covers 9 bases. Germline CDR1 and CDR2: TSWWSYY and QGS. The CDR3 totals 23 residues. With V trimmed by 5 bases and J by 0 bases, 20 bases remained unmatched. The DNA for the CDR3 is TGTGCTCTTGGGTCCGCCTTCCTACAGGGGGCCCTACCTAGCTCCTGGGACACCCGACAGATGTTTTTC. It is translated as CALGSAFLQGALPSSWDTRQMFF.

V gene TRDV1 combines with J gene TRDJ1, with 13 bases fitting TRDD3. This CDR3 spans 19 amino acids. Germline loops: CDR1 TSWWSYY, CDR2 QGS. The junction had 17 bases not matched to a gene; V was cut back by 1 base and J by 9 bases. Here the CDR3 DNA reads TGTGCTCTTGGGGAACCCGGCCTTCCTCCCGACTGGGGGATACGGGAACTCATCTTT. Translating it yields CALGEPGLPPDWGIRELIF.

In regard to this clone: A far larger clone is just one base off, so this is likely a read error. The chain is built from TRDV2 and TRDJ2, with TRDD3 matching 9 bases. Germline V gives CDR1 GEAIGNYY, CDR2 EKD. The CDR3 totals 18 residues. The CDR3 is CACDHVLGDVSLTAQRFF. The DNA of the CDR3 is TGTGCCTGTGACCACGTACTGGGGGACGTGTCTTTGACAGCACAACGCTTCTTT.

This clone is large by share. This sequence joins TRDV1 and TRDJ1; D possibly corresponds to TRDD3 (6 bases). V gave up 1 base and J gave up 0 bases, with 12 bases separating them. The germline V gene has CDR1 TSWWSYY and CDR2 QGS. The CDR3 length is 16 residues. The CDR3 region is CALGEQGIRDTDKLIF. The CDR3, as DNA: TGTGCTCTTGGGGAACAGGGGATTCGAGACACCGATAAACTCATCTTT.

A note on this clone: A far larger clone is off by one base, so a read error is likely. The CDR3 reads CALGSTFLLGALPSSWDTRQMFF. The CDR3 DNA sequence: TGTGCTCTTGGGTCCACCTTCCTACTGGGGGCCCTACCTAGCTCCTGGGACACCCGACAGATGTTTTTC. This chain joins TRDV1 and TRDJ3; a weak D match, TRDD2 (9 bases). Between the trimmed V and J ends, which lost 5 bases and 0 bases, there was a span of 29 bases. The CDR3 extends over 23 amino acids. The germline gives CDR1 TSWWSYY, CDR2 QGS.

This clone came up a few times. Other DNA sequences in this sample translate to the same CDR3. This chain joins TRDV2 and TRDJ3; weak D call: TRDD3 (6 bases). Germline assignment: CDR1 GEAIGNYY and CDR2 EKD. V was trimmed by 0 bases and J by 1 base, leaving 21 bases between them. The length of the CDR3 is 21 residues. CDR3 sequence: CACDTLGERGDTSWDTRQMFF. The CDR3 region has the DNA TGTGCCTGTGACACCCTTGGAGAGCGGGGGGACACGTCCTGGGACACCCGACAGATGTTTTTC.

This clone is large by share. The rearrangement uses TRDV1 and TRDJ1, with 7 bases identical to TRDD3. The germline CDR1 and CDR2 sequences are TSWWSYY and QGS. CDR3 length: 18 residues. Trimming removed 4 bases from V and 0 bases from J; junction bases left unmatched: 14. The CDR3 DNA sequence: TGTGCTCTTGGGGTATGTGAGGGGGATTGGTTATACACCGATAAACTCATCTTT. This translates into CALGVCEGDWLYTDKLIF.

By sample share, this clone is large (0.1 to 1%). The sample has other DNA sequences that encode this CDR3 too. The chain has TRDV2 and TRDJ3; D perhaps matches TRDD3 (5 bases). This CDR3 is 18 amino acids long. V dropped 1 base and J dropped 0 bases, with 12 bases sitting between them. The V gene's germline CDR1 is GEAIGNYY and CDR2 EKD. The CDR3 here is CACDTGESSSWDTRQMFF. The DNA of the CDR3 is TGTGCCTGTGACACAGGGGAGTCCAGCTCCTGGGACACCCGACAGATGTTTTTC.

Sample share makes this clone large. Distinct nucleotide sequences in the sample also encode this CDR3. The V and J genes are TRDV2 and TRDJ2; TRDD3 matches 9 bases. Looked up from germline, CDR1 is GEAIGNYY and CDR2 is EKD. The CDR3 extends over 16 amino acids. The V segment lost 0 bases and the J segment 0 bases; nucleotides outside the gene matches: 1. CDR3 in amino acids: CACDTLGDTLTAQLFF. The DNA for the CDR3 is TGTGCCTGTGACACCTTGGGGGATACTTTGACAGCACAACTCTTCTTT.

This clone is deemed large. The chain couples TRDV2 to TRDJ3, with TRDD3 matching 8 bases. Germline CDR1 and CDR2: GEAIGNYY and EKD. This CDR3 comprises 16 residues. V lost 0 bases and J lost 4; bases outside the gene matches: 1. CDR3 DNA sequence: TGTGCCTGTGACACCGTGGGGGATTGGGACACCCGACAGATGTTTTTC. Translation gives CACDTVGDWDTRQMFF.

CDR3 in amino acids: CACDTVLGDTKSWDTRQMFF. The CDR3 DNA is TGTGCCTGTGACACTGTACTGGGGGATACGAAGTCCTGGGACACCCGACAGATGTTTTTC. The chain carries TRDV2 and TRDJ3; 13 bases line up with TRDD3. The CDR3 length is 20 residues. V dropped 1 base and J dropped 1; count of bases not matched to a gene: 6. Germline V gene sequence: CDR1 GEAIGNYY, CDR2 EKD.

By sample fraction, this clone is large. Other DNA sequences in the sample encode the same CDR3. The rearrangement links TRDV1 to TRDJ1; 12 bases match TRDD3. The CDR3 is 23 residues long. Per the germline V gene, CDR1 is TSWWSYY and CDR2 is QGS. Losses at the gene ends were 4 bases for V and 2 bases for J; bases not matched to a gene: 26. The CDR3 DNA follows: TGTGCTCTTGGGGGATCCTTCCTACGATCGATATACTGGGGGATACTTGGGACCGATAAACTCATCTTT. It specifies CALGGSFLRSIYWGILGTDKLIF.

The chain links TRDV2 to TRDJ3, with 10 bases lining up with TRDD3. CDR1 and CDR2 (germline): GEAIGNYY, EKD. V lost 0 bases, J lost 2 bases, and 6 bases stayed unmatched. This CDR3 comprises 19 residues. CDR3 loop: CACDTVLGDWTWDTRQMFF. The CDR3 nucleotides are TGTGCCTGTGACACCGTACTGGGGGATTGGACCTGGGACACCCGACAGATGTTTTTC.